This T cell receptor beta chain was identified in a study of blood T cell repertoires in COVID-19. Study overall: PBMCs, B-cell-depleted T cells, or T cells were the source of the cDNA or gDNA that made up the material.

This clone was seen a single time. CDR3 size: 12 residues. In germline, CDR1 is DFQATT, CDR2 SNEGSKA (reference sequence). V was trimmed by 3 bases and J by 5 bases, leaving 8 bases between them. Using immunoSEQ multiplex PCR, the repertoire was profiled, and TCRdb retains in-frame clones only, with some absent. The table shows some 80,000 clones, with about 87% occurring only once. This receptor was obtained from a man older than 75 with active or convalescent COVID-19. Sequencing was done on a sample of peripheral blood. The rearrangement joins TRBV20-1 to TRBJ2-1; D is unclear. CDR3 DNA sequence: TGCAGTGCTAGTCGGCGGAACAATGAGCAGTTCTTC. Translated: CSASRRNNEQFF.